A selection of T cell receptor beta chains follows, all from one sample in a study of T-cell memory formation after mild COVID-19. A single record per CDR3 protein comes from TCRdb applying MiXCR to the 5' RACE reads. The table lists roughly 610,000 distinct CDR3 sequences, 17% of them singletons. Sample: PBMCs or a T cell subset sorted from them (not recorded which). The receptors were sampled from an adult woman who had mild COVID-19 (a few samples of this study predate the infection). Cell type and time point are not known. Each CDR3 is given with its conserved first and last residue. A D gene is named only where the DNA matches it firmly. Rows may omit the clone size; those that give it use once, few, many or a size class.

clone_size,d_call,j_call,v_call,cdr3_nt,cdr3_aa
-,TRBD2,TRBJ2-3,TRBV5-1,TGCGCCAGCAGTTCACTTGCAGCGGGGGCGGGCGATACGCAGTATTTT,CASSSLAAGAGDTQYF
few,-,TRBJ1-6,TRBV5-8,TGTGCCAGCAGCTTGTTTGAACTATTCTACTTT,CASSLFELFYF
-,TRBD1,TRBJ1-2,TRBV5-1,TGCGCCAGCAGCAGCAGTCCCTCCTACCCCGGGACAGGGGATCATGGCTACACCTTC,CASSSSPSYPGTGDHGYTF
-,TRBD1,TRBJ1-1,TRBV14,TGTGCCAGCAGCCAAGGGGGACAGGGCCCTGAAGCTTTCTTT,CASSQGGQGPEAFF
-,-,TRBJ1-6,TRBV5-4,TGTGCCAGCAGCCTTCCAAGTGTTCCCCTCCACTTT,CASSLPSVPLHF
many,TRBD2,TRBJ2-3,TRBV5-1,TGTGCCAGCAGTTTACTAGCGGGGATCACAGATACGCAGTATTTT,CASSLLAGITDTQYF
few,-,TRBJ2-1,TRBV6-2/TRBV6-3,TGTGCCAGCAGTTATTGGGGGTATGAGCAGTTCTTC,CASSYWGYEQFF
-,-,TRBJ2-1,TRBV29-1,TGCAGCGTTGAGGTCAGGGCATTCCGCAATGAGCAGTTCTTC,CSVEVRAFRNEQFF
-,-,TRBJ1-5,TRBV27,TGTGCCAGCAGTTTAATGGGGTATAGCAATCAGCCCCAGCATTTT,CASSLMGYSNQPQHF
-,TRBD1,TRBJ1-2,TRBV7-9,TGTGCCAGCAGCTTAGCAGGGGGCGAGAACTATGGCTACACCTTC,CASSLAGGENYGYTF
few,-,TRBJ2-1,TRBV5-4,TGTGCCAGCAGCTTTTACGGGAGTATAGGCAATGAGCAGTTCTTC,CASSFYGSIGNEQFF
few,-,TRBJ2-7,TRBV12-3/TRBV12-4,TGTGCCAGCACACAGGGACACGAGCAGTACTTC,CASTQGHEQYF
-,-,TRBJ1-2,TRBV7-9,TGTGCCAGCAGCTTGATTTCTGGGGGCTATGGCTACACCTTC,CASSLISGGYGYTF
-,TRBD1,TRBJ1-2,TRBV7-9,TGTGCCAGCAGCGCAGGGACCGGGACAGAATTTAACTATGGCTACACCTTC,CASSAGTGTEFNYGYTF
-,-,TRBJ1-2,TRBV6-5,TGTGCCAGCAGTTATTCAGGGTCGGACTATGGCTACACCTTC,CASSYSGSDYGYTF
few,TRBD2,TRBJ2-7,TRBV4-1,TGCGCCAGCAGCCAAGCTAGCGGGCCGTCCTACGAGCAGTACTTC,CASSQASGPSYEQYF
-,TRBD2,TRBJ2-3,TRBV12-3/TRBV12-4,TGTGCCAGCAGTTCCCCCAGCGGGGGGGCCCCAGATACGCAGTATTTT,CASSSPSGGAPDTQYF
few,TRBD2,TRBJ2-3,TRBV5-4,TGTGCCAGCAGCTTAGGGACTAGCTACACAGATACGCAGTATTTT,CASSLGTSYTDTQYF
few,TRBD1,TRBJ1-2,TRBV19,TGTGCCAGTTCCTCCTCGGGACAGGGGTCGAGCTACACCTTC,CASSSSGQGSSYTF
-,TRBD1,TRBJ2-5,TRBV9,TGTGCCAGCAGCGTAGCGGGACAGAAACAAGAGACCCAGTACTTC,CASSVAGQKQETQYF
few,-,TRBJ2-7,TRBV12-3/TRBV12-4,TGTGCCAGCAGTTCTAGTTGGGTCTACGAGCAGTACTTC,CASSSSWVYEQYF
few,TRBD2,TRBJ2-7,TRBV7-8,TGTGCCAGCAGCTTAAGGAAAGCTAGCGGGGGAGCCACTGGTACGTACGAGCAGTACTTC,CASSLRKASGGATGTYEQYF
few,TRBD1,TRBJ2-7,TRBV6-2/TRBV6-3,TGTGCCAGCAGTTCCGGGACAGGGGTGGCCTACGAGCAGTACTTC,CASSSGTGVAYEQYF
few,TRBD1,TRBJ1-6,TRBV20-1,TGCAGTGCTAGAAAGGACAGGGGGCGATATTCACCCCTCCACTTT,CSARKDRGRYSPLHF
few,-,TRBJ2-7,TRBV9,TGTGCCAGCAGCGCCCCCGTTGGATACGAGCAGTACTTC,CASSAPVGYEQYF
-,-,TRBJ1-2,TRBV12-3/TRBV12-4,TGTGCCAGCAGTCAAACGGACAGTGGATCACCTCAATATGGCTACACCTTC,CASSQTDSGSPQYGYTF
-,-,TRBJ2-1,TRBV7-6,TGTGCCAGCAGCACGTTGAGCTCCTACAATGAGCAGTTCTTC,CASSTLSSYNEQFF
few,-,TRBJ1-3,TRBV7-2,TGTGCCAGCAGCTTAGGATCCGGGTTCCGAAACACCATATATTTT,CASSLGSGFRNTIYF
-,TRBD2,TRBJ2-2,TRBV5-6,TGTGCCAGCAGCTTGCTCCTTAGCGGGACCAACACCGGGGAGCTGTTTTTT,CASSLLLSGTNTGELFF
-,-,TRBJ2-4,TRBV5-6,TGTGCCAGCATCCCCTTTGAATGGGACATTCAGTACTTC,CASIPFEWDIQYF
-,-,TRBJ1-2,TRBV2,TGTGCCAGCAGTGAAGTGTGGTCAGTGAAGGACGGCTACACCTTC,CASSEVWSVKDGYTF
few,-,TRBJ1-5,TRBV20-1,TGCAGTGCTAGAGATGAGGTAGTTGCGGGTAAGGAGCCCCAGCATTTT,CSARDEVVAGKEPQHF
-,-,TRBJ1-1,TRBV7-9,TGTGCCAGCAGCGCGCTCGGGGCTGAAGCTTTCTTT,CASSALGAEAFF
-,-,TRBJ2-7,TRBV4-2,TGTGCCAGCAGCCAAGTGGACGGTCAAAGCTCCTACGAGCAGTACTTC,CASSQVDGQSSYEQYF
-,TRBD1,TRBJ1-3,TRBV12-5,TGTGCTAGTGGTTTGGGGACAGGGGCCGGAGGAGCCATATATTTT,CASGLGTGAGGAIYF
many,-,TRBJ2-7,TRBV5-1,TGCGCCAGCAGCTTGGCCGTGGCCGGGGAGCAGTACTTC,CASSLAVAGEQYF
-,-,TRBJ2-5,TRBV3-1,TGTGCCAGCAGCCCAGGGGGGGCGTCCGAAGAGACCCAGTACTTC,CASSPGGASEETQYF
once,-,TRBJ1-5,TRBV19,TGTGCCAGTAGTATTGCAGGTAGCAATCAGCCCCAGCATTTT,CASSIAGSNQPQHF
-,-,TRBJ1-1,TRBV12-3/TRBV12-4,TGTGCCAGCAATCGAGGGCTCGGGGACACTGAAGCTTTCTTT,CASNRGLGDTEAFF
-,-,TRBJ2-7,TRBV19,TGTGCCAGTAGCCCTATTGGGGGGGGCACCTACGAGCAGTACTTC,CASSPIGGGTYEQYF
-,-,TRBJ1-3,TRBV5-6,TGTGCCAGCAGCTTGGGGGGCCGGATCTCTGGAAACACCATATATTTT,CASSLGGRISGNTIYF
many,-,TRBJ2-2,TRBV5-1,TGCGCCAGCAGCTTGGGGGACAACACCGGGGAGCTGTTTTTT,CASSLGDNTGELFF
-,-,TRBJ1-2,TRBV10-3,TGTGCCATCAGTGAGTCGGGGATACAGGGAATCTATGGCTACACCTTC,CAISESGIQGIYGYTF
-,TRBD1,TRBJ1-1,TRBV6-1,TGTGCCAGCAGTGAAACAGGGGTGAACACTGAAGCTTTCTTT,CASSETGVNTEAFF
few,-,TRBJ2-1,TRBV11-2,TGTGCCAGCAGCTTAGAGAGGGGGCGGGGTAGACAGTTCTTC,CASSLERGRGRQFF
-,-,TRBJ2-3,TRBV7-2,TGTGCCAGCAGCCCCAGACAGGCCTCCACAGATACGCAGTATTTT,CASSPRQASTDTQYF
few,-,TRBJ2-1,TRBV29-1,TGCAGCGTTGCAAGGGCTTCCTACAATGAGCAGTTCTTC,CSVARASYNEQFF
few,-,TRBJ1-2,TRBV6-2/TRBV6-3,TGTGCCAGCAACAATGCCCAGAACACGGGCGGCTACACCTTC,CASNNAQNTGGYTF
-,-,TRBJ1-2,TRBV4-1,TGCGCCAGCAGCCAAGGGAGTCTACAGGGCTACACCTTC,CASSQGSLQGYTF
few,-,TRBJ2-1,TRBV7-6,TGTGCCAGCAGCTTTGGACAGCCTAGCTCCTACAATGAGCAGTTCTTC,CASSFGQPSSYNEQFF
few,-,TRBJ2-6,TRBV7-8,TGTGCCAGCAGCCACCTCAGCTTTAGTAGCGAGGGGCACTCTGGGGCCAACGTCCTGACTTTC,CASSHLSFSSEGHSGANVLTF
few,TRBD2,TRBJ2-1,TRBV7-9,TGTGCCAGCAGCCCTAGCGGGGGGTACTCCTACAATGAGCAGTTCTTC,CASSPSGGYSYNEQFF
-,-,TRBJ2-3,TRBV6-1,TGTGCCAGCAATGGAATGTTCAGCACAGATACGCAGTATTTT,CASNGMFSTDTQYF